Following are 3 T cell receptor beta chains from one sample sequenced in a study of breast tumors, draining lymph nodes, adjacent tissues. TCRdb processed the multiplex PCR reads anew with MiXCR; each CDR3 protein has one entry. The sample records 150,000 to 200,000 distinct CDR3 sequences, roughly 30% being singletons. The lymph nodes were axillary draining lymph nodes from breast cancer patients. Sequenced material: axillary lymph node tissue. The receptors come from a female donor with breast cancer. Some clones in this sample may be carry-over from other donors' samples.

Comment on this clonotype: Because the CDR3's place on the DNA is in doubt, the DNA is left out and the CDR3 is given as listed by TCRdb. This chain links TRBV12-3 or TRBV12-4 with TRBJ2-2; TRBD1 was called by the table and not checked on the DNA. The CDR3 is 22 amino acids long, termini counted. The CDR3 protein is CASKPRSAREDEQYFGPGELFF.

A remark on this clonotype: The CDR3 end shows no conserved phenylalanine or tryptophan, and so a read error is likely. The limits of the CDR3 on the DNA are not certain, so only TCRdb's listed CDR3 is given. The rearrangement uses TRBV7-9 and TRBJ2-5; the table's D call, TRBD1, has no DNA check behind it. Germline CDR1 is SEHNR and CDR2 is FQNEAQ (reference sequence). The CDR3 is 17 amino acids long, termini counted. The CDR3: CASSLGAGGHYGYPFGS.

This clonotype was picked up many times. The chain is built from TRBV9 and TRBJ1-2; D gene unclear. Trimming removed 0 bases at V and 4 bases at J, with 7 bases between. In germline, CDR1 is SGDLS, CDR2 YYNGEE. The CDR3 has 13 residues. The CDR3 is CASSVEGAYGYTF. CDR3 sequence (DNA): TGTGCCAGCAGCGTAGAGGGAGCCTATGGCTACACCTTC.